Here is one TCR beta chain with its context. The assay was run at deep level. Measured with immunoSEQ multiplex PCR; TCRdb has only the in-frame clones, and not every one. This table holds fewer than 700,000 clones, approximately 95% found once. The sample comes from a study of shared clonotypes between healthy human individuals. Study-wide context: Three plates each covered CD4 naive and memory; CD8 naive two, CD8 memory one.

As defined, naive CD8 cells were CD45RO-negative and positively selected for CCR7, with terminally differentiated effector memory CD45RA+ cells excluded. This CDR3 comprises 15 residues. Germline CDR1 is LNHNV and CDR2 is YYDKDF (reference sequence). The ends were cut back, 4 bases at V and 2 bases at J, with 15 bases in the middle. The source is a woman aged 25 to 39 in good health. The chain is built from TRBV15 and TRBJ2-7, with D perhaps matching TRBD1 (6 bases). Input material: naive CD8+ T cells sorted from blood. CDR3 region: CATSNEGHPAYEQYF. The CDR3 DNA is TGTGCCACCAGCAACGAGGGACATCCCGCCTACGAGCAGTACTTC.